This TCR beta chain was retrieved from a study of regulatory T cells in long-lasting Graves disease. Germline CDR1 and CDR2: SEHNR and FQNEAQ (reference sequence). V was trimmed by 2 bases and J by 0 bases, leaving 20 bases between them. The CDR3 runs 18 residues. Arm-PCR of CDR3 regions and iRepertoire HTBI primers were used to build TCR beta libraries. Study processing details: Among the samples, around 60 TRBV and 14 TRBJ segments were identified. TCRdb independently ran MiXCR on the multiplex PCR reads; one entry per CDR3 protein. TCRdb's processing, not the study's, gives the V and J calls here. Of roughly 400,000 distinct CDR3 sequences listed, around 20% are singletons. The time point was: persistent/refractory GD, antithyroid drugs over 5 years with positive TRAb. The authors made the TCR library using RNA they extracted from PBMCs. This clonotype was counted between two and nine times.

Sample: peripheral blood mononuclear cells (PBMCs), taken when the disease was refractory, from a patient treated with antithyroid drugs. This chain joins TRBV7-9 and TRBJ2-7; weak D call: TRBD2 (6 bases). The clonotype originates from a female donor with Graves disease. The CDR3 is CASSLKPGGTAYSYEQYF. In DNA form, the CDR3 reads TGTGCCAGCAGCTTAAAGCCAGGAGGGACGGCTTACTCCTACGAGCAGTACTTC.